This TCR beta chain comes out of a study of blood T cell repertoires in COVID-19. The overall study: The analysed material was cDNA or gDNA that came from T cells, B-cell-depleted T cells, or PBMCs.

In the original analysis: Counts of nucleated cells, estimated from reference gene primer amplification, were obtained. Here immunoSEQ multiplex PCR was the method, and the copy in TCRdb shows in-frame clones only, minus some. V and J calls and clone size are as listed in that table; D and trimming were resolved from the DNA. Among some 80,000 clones listed, more than 85% were seen once. One Seattle source followed patients from active infection through their disease course. Material: peripheral blood. The TCR sequence derives from a man in his fifties or sixties with COVID-19, enrolled during active disease.

DNA of the CDR3: TGTGCCAGTAAGACGAATCAGGGGAGCGATGGCTACACCTTC. Translating gives CASKTNQGSDGYTF. The chain combines TRBV19 with TRBJ1-2; the D gene is possibly TRBD1 (6 bases). The ends were cut back, 7 bases at V and 6 bases at J, with 18 bases in the middle. In germline, CDR1 is LNHDA, CDR2 SQIVND (reference sequence). There are 14 residues in the CDR3. Full variable domain (outside the CDR3, taken from reference TRBV19 and TRBJ1-2): DGGITQSPKYLFRKEGQNVTLSCEQNLNHDAMYWYRQDPGQGLRLIYYSQIVNDFQKGDIAEGYSVSREKKESFPLTVTSAQKNPTAFYLCASKTNQGSDGYTFGSGTRLTVV.